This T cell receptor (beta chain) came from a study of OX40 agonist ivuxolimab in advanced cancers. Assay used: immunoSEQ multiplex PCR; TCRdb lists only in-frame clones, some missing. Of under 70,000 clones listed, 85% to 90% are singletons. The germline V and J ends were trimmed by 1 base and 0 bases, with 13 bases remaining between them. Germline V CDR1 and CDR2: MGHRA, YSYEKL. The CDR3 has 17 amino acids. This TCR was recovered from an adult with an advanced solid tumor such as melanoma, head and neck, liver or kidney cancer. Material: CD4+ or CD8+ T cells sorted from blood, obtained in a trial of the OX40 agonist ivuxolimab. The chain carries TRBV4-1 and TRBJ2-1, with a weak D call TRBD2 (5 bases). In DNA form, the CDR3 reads TGCGCCAGCAGCCAAGGTCCGGAGGTCAGCTCCTACAATGAGCAGTTCTTC. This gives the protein CASSQGPEVSSYNEQFF.